This entry concerns a single T cell receptor (beta chain). Authors' methods: Reference gene primer amplification gave nucleated cell count estimates. The protocol was immunoSEQ multiplex PCR, while the TCRdb copy is restricted to in-frame clones and leaves out a portion. V, J and clone size are those of that table, while D and trimming were read from the DNA. Altogether 200,000 to 250,000 clones are present, approximately 85% being singletons, with the ten largest covering 4.5% to 5.5%. These data come from a study of blood T cell repertoires in COVID-19. The wider study: Sites across the United States, Italy and Spain contributed samples from acute and convalescent COVID-19. Sources were T cells, B-cell-depleted T cells, or PBMCs; the material itself was cDNA or gDNA.

In germline, CDR1 is MNHEY, CDR2 SVGAGI. Between the trimmed V and J ends, which lost 2 bases and 4 bases, there was a span of 12 bases. This CDR3 has 15 amino acids. Seattle cases were enrolled at active infection and followed longitudinally. This chain links TRBV6-5 with TRBJ1-3; tentative D call: TRBD1 (6 bases). This receptor was identified in a woman aged 70-85 years with COVID-19, enrolled during active disease. The sample taken for sequencing was peripheral blood. The CDR3 spells CASSYARDTGNTIYF. CDR3 nucleotides: TGTGCCAGCAGTTACGCCAGGGACACAGGAAACACCATATATTTT.